Listed below are T cell receptor beta chains from one sample, sequenced in a study of blood T cell repertoires in COVID-19. Profiling relied on immunoSEQ multiplex PCR, and the TCRdb table lists in-frame clones only, not all of them. The sample lists hundreds of thousands of clones, 87% occurring once. The material sequenced was peripheral blood. The receptors originated from a woman between 45 and 65 years old with COVID-19, enrolled during active disease. The CDR3 runs from the conserved cysteine through the conserved F or W. The order of the fields is clone size, J gene, V gene, D gene, CDR3 protein, CDR3 DNA. D genes are given only for firm matches. Only part of the rows carry a size: once, few, many, or a class if the clone is expanded.

clone size: NA; J gene: TRBJ2-4; V gene: TRBV7-2; D gene: NA; CDR3 protein: CASSLARTDIAKNIQYF; CDR3 DNA: TGTGCCAGCAGCTTAGCGAGGACTGATATAGCCAAAAACATTCAGTACTTC
clone size: once; J gene: TRBJ2-3; V gene: TRBV29-1; D gene: NA; CDR3 protein: CSVEMGPDTQYF; CDR3 DNA: TGCAGCGTTGAGATGGGCCCAGATACGCAGTATTTT
clone size: NA; J gene: TRBJ2-7; V gene: TRBV5-1; D gene: TRBD2; CDR3 protein: CASSVGTRTTLEQYF; CDR3 DNA: TGCGCCAGCAGCGTCGGGACTAGAACTACGTTGGAGCAGTACTTC
clone size: NA; J gene: TRBJ2-7; V gene: TRBV25-1; D gene: NA; CDR3 protein: CASRRLYEQYF; CDR3 DNA: TGTGCCAGCCGAAGACTGTACGAGCAGTACTTC
clone size: few; J gene: TRBJ1-5; V gene: TRBV5-8; D gene: NA; CDR3 protein: CASSLAGVGNQPQHF; CDR3 DNA: TGTGCCAGCAGCTTGGCGGGGGTCGGCAATCAGCCCCAGCATTTT
clone size: NA; J gene: TRBJ2-5; V gene: TRBV4-1; D gene: NA; CDR3 protein: CASSQTPEQGTKETQYF; CDR3 DNA: TGCGCCAGCAGCCAGACTCCAGAACAGGGCACGAAAGAGACCCAGTACTTC
clone size: NA; J gene: TRBJ2-3; V gene: TRBV30; D gene: NA; CDR3 protein: CAWGAGAADTQYF; CDR3 DNA: TGTGCCTGGGGGGCGGGGGCTGCAGATACGCAGTATTTT
clone size: few; J gene: TRBJ2-7; V gene: TRBV6-1; D gene: NA; CDR3 protein: CASSEVAGEQYF; CDR3 DNA: TGTGCCAGCAGTGAAGTGGCAGGCGAGCAGTACTTC
clone size: NA; J gene: TRBJ1-1; V gene: TRBV30; D gene: TRBD1; CDR3 protein: CACLKNRGGTEAFF; CDR3 DNA: TGTGCCTGCCTAAAAAACAGGGGAGGCACTGAAGCTTTCTTT
clone size: NA; J gene: TRBJ2-7; V gene: TRBV5-6; D gene: NA; CDR3 protein: CASSYSPNYEQYF; CDR3 DNA: TGTGCCAGCAGCTACTCACCCAACTACGAGCAGTACTTC
clone size: NA; J gene: TRBJ2-7; V gene: TRBV19; D gene: NA; CDR3 protein: CAVGSSYEQYF; CDR3 DNA: TGTGCCGTGGGGAGCTCCTACGAGCAGTACTTC